A single sample gave rise to the 9 T cell receptor beta chains below, sequenced in a study of beta chain features in type 1 diabetes. Expressed TCRB transcripts were sequenced after all isolated RNA was converted to cDNA. Some clones are missing from TCRdb's copy, which holds only in-frame ones; the method was immunoSEQ multiplex PCR. Counted here are some 900,000 clones, under 20% occurring once; the ten biggest clones make up 0.023%. Sequenced input: naive CD4+ T cells from blood. These TCRs come from a young woman in good health.

This clone was counted between two and nine times. The rearrangement links TRBV6-6 to TRBJ2-3; maybe TRBD1 (6 bases). Germline V CDR1 and CDR2: MNHNY, SVGAGI (reference sequence). The CDR3 loop spans 13 amino acids. The germline V and J ends were trimmed by 2 bases and 6 bases, with 9 bases remaining between them. The CDR3 protein is CASSYPGADTQYF. The CDR3 DNA reads as TGTGCCAGCAGTTACCCAGGGGCGGATACGCAGTATTTT.

The chain employs TRBV6-1 and TRBJ1-5; 8 bases fit TRBD1. The CDR3 has 15 amino acids. V lost 6 bases, J lost 2 bases, and 6 bases stayed unmatched. The germline CDR1 and CDR2 sequences are MNHNS and SASEGT. CDR3 nucleotide sequence: TGTGCCAGCAGGGCAGACAGGGGACGCAATCAGCCCCAGCATTTT. Encoded protein: CASRADRGRNQPQHF.

This clone was found a few times. Other DNA sequences of this sample code for an identical CDR3. V and J are TRBV27 and TRBJ1-1, with 7 bases identical to TRBD1. V was pared by 5 bases and J by 4 bases, with 10 bases of the junction left unmatched. The CDR3 runs to 15 residues. Germline-derived CDR1 and CDR2 are MNHEY and SMNVEV (reference sequence). CDR3 sequence: CASSSYRGGGTEAFF. CDR3 nucleotides: TGTGCCAGCAGTAGTTACAGGGGCGGGGGCACTGAAGCTTTCTTT.

This chain's CDR3 is CASSYSWETQYF. DNA of the CDR3: TGTGCCAGCAGTTACTCGTGGGAGACCCAGTACTTC. The chain combines TRBV6-6 with TRBJ2-5; D gene ambiguous. This CDR3 region has 12 residues. In germline, CDR1 is MNHNY, CDR2 SVGAGI (reference sequence). With 0 bases removed from V and 5 bases from J, the gap between germline ends came to 4 bases.

A few counts support this clone. This chain connects TRBV14 to TRBJ2-1; 9 bases are shared with TRBD1. The germline V gene has CDR1 SGHDN and CDR2 FVKESK. J was trimmed by 7 bases and V by 2 bases; bases with no gene match: 12. CDR3 length equals 17 residues. In DNA form, the CDR3 reads TGTGCCAGCAGCCAACTCCCGGGTCGGACAGGGGAAAATGAGCAGTTCTTC. Translated: CASSQLPGRTGENEQFF. The whole variable domain, remainder taken from reference TRBV14 and TRBJ2-1, is EAGVTQFPSHSVIEKGQTVTLRCDPISGHDNLYWYRRVMGKEIKFLLHFVKESKQDESGMPNNRFLAERTGGTYSTLKVQPAELEDSGVYFCASSQLPGRTGENEQFFGPGTRLTVL.

The chain combines TRBV7-3 with TRBJ2-1; no firm D call. The CDR3 extends over 15 amino acids. V was pared by 4 bases and J by 5 bases, with 15 bases between. CDR1 SGHTA and CDR2 FQGTGA come from the germline V gene. CDR3 region: CASSSPGSRHNEQFF. The DNA for the CDR3 is TGTGCCAGCAGCTCCCCTGGGTCCCGCCACAATGAGCAGTTCTTC. The whole variable domain, filled in from reference TRBV7-3 and TRBJ2-1, reads GAGVSQTPSNKVTEKGKYVELRCDPISGHTALYWYRQSLGQGPEFLIYFQGTGAADDSGLPNDRFFAVRPEGSVSTLKIQRTERGDSAVYLCASSSPGSRHNEQFFGPGTRLTVL.

J is TRBJ2-2 and V is TRBV7-9, with TRBD2 matching over 10 bases. The ends lost 10 bases at V and 4 bases at J; junction bases unmatched: 9. CDR3 size: 15 residues. CDR1 is SEHNR and CDR2 is FQNEAQ in the germline V gene (reference sequence). The CDR3 bases are TGTGCCATTGAGCCTAGCGGGAGAATCACCGGGGAGCTGTTTTTT. Translated, it gives CAIEPSGRITGELFF.

The chain has TRBV14 and TRBJ2-1; 7 positions agree with TRBD2. Germline-derived CDR1 and CDR2 are SGHDN and FVKESK. The trim removed 4 bases at V and 7 bases at J, leaving 7 bases unmatched. The CDR3 sequence is 14 residues long. The CDR3 loop reads CASSRGGLFNEQFF. DNA of the CDR3: TGTGCCAGCAGCCGCGGGGGACTTTTTAATGAGCAGTTCTTC.

This clone came up a few times. This chain uses TRBV4-2 with TRBJ2-7, with D possibly TRBD2 on 6 matching bases. CDR1 and CDR2 from the germline V gene are LGHNA and YNFKEQ. The CDR3 consists of 15 residues. V lost 0 bases and J lost 5, with 14 bases in between. CDR3 in amino acids: CASSQEGGVPHEQYF. Here the CDR3 DNA reads TGTGCCAGCAGCCAAGAGGGGGGAGTGCCCCACGAGCAGTACTTC.